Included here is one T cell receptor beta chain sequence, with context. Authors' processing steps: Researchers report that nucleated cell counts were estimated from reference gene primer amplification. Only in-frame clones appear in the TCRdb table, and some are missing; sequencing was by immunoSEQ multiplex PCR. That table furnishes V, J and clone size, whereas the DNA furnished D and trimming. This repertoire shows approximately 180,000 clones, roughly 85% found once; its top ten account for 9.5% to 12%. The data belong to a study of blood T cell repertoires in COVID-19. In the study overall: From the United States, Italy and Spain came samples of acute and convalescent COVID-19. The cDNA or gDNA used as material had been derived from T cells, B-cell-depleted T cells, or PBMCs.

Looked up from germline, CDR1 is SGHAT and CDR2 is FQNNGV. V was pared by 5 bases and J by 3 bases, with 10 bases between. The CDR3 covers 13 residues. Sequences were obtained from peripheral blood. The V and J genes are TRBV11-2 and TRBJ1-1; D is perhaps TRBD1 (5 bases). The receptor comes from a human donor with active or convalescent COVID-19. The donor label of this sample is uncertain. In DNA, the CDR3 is TGTGCCAGCAGCACCAGGGAGGACACTGAAGCTTTCTTT. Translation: CASSTREDTEAFF.